The following is a T cell receptor beta chain sequence with its context. Method: immunoSEQ multiplex PCR; TCRdb's copy keeps in-frame clones and lacks some. The table includes 50,000 to 55,000 clones, 85% to 90% detected once. V lost 4 bases and J lost 4, with 13 bases in between. Germline loops: CDR1 SQVTM, CDR2 ANQGSEA. The CDR3 consists of 13 residues. This entry comes from a study of OX40 agonist ivuxolimab in advanced cancers. Source: CD4+ or CD8+ T cells sorted from blood, taken in a trial of the OX40 agonist ivuxolimab. V is TRBV29-1 and J is TRBJ1-1; maybe TRBD1 (5 bases). This sequence was found in an adult with an advanced solid tumor such as melanoma, head and neck, liver or kidney cancer. The CDR3 here is CSVVWGEGTEAFF. CDR3 in DNA: TGCAGCGTTGTTTGGGGGGAAGGCACTGAAGCTTTCTTT.